This entry features one T cell receptor (beta chain) sequence. Its cognate antigen is unknown. Method: immunoSEQ multiplex PCR; TCRdb's copy keeps in-frame clones and lacks some. Seen here are tens of thousands of clones, approximately 91% observed once, and the top ten hold approximately 2.9%. The sample originates from a study of lymphopenia after photon versus proton radiotherapy. The germline V gene encodes CDR1 DFQATT and CDR2 SNEGSKA (reference sequence). The CDR3 spans 11 residues. Trimming shortened V by 4 bases and J by 3 bases, and 7 bases separated the two germline ends. General study points: Proton therapy kept repertoires fairly stable, unlike photons, which gained effector/memory cells. Better survival with proton therapy was suggested as possible, not demonstrated.

The rearrangement links TRBV20-1 to TRBJ2-7, with D uncertain. The TCR comes from a woman between 65 and 79 years old with pancreatic cancer. The sequencing here drew on peripheral blood, taken from a patient treated with photon-based radiotherapy. CDR3 bases: TGCAGTGCTATCAAAGGCTACGAGCAGTACTTC. Translated: CSAIKGYEQYF.